These 2 T cell receptor beta chains came from one sample sequenced in a study of cytomegalovirus exposure and HLA in healthy donors. The PCR was carried out with 60 Vbeta primers and 13 Jbeta primers. Libraries were prepared by immunoSEQ multiplex PCR; TCRdb keeps only in-frame clonotypes and omits some of them. The table lists 95,000 or so clones, about four fifths of them singletons, with approximately 4.4% in the top ten. Sequencing was carried out using PBMCs. These receptors were taken from a woman in her thirties or forties in good health and CMV-seronegative.

This clone was observed a few times. The V and J genes are TRBV14 and TRBJ1-2, with D perhaps TRBD1 (5 bases). V was cut by 5 bases and J by 6 bases, with 16 bases left in between. This CDR3 has 14 amino acids. From germline, CDR1 is SGHDN and CDR2 FVKESK. The chain's CDR3 is CASSVGPRGDGYTF. The CDR3 DNA sequence: TGTGCCAGCAGCGTTGGGCCGCGGGGCGATGGCTACACCTTC. Full variable domain (rest looked up from reference TRBV14 and TRBJ1-2): EAGVTQFPSHSVIEKGQTVTLRCDPISGHDNLYWYRRVMGKEIKFLLHFVKESKQDESGMPNNRFLAERTGGTYSTLKVQPAELEDSGVYFCASSVGPRGDGYTFGSGTRLTVV.

The V call is TRBV11-2, the J call TRBJ2-4, with unresolved D. CDR3 length: 14 amino acids. Germline V gene data show CDR1 as SGHAT and CDR2 as FQNNGV. V gave up 0 bases and J gave up 6 bases, with 9 bases separating them. This CDR3 is CASSLDRGRNIQYF. CDR3 coding DNA: TGTGCCAGCAGCTTAGATCGTGGCAGAAACATTCAGTACTTC.